One and the same sample provided the 5 T cell receptor beta chains below, sequenced in a study of blood T cell repertoires in COVID-19. Generated by immunoSEQ multiplex PCR, the TCRdb table keeps only in-frame clones and is missing some. The sample gives roughly 190,000 clones, about 86% of which show up once; less than 3% is in the top ten. Sequenced: peripheral blood. The receptor set was obtained from a man aged 50 or older with active or convalescent COVID-19.

The V and J genes are TRBV5-1 and TRBJ1-1; D unclear. The CDR3 spans 14 residues. Germline values: CDR1 SGHRS, CDR2 YFSETQ. With 4 bases removed from V and 1 base from J, the gap between germline ends came to 11 bases. CDR3: CASSPAGGNTEAFF. CDR3 sequence (DNA): TGCGCCAGCAGCCCCGCGGGCGGGAACACTGAAGCTTTCTTT.

This rearrangement joins TRBV6-2 or TRBV6-3 to TRBJ2-7, with D perhaps matching TRBD1 (5 bases). The CDR3 consists of 15 residues. V was cut by 5 bases and J by 2 bases, with 16 bases left in between. CDR1 is MNHEY and CDR2 is SVGEGT in the germline V gene. CDR3 coding DNA: TGTGCCAGCAGTATCCCAGGGTTCGTCGCCTACGAGCAGTACTTC. It is translated as CASSIPGFVAYEQYF.

The chain employs TRBV6-5 and TRBJ2-7, with 10 bases lining up with TRBD2. This CDR3 region has 16 residues. Trimming cost V 0 bases and J 3 bases; bases outside gene matches: 5. CDR1 and CDR2 (germline): MNHEY, SVGAGI. This CDR3 is CASSYSTTSGIYEQYF. CDR3 DNA sequence: TGTGCCAGCAGTTACTCGACTACTAGCGGGATCTACGAGCAGTACTTC.

This chain links TRBV9 with TRBJ2-7, with 14 bases that match TRBD2. Germline assignment: CDR1 SGDLS and CDR2 YYNGEE. The CDR3 contains 15 residues. Unmatched junction bases numbered 7, after V lost 4 bases and J lost 7 bases. CDR3 in DNA: TGTGCCAGCAGCCCAAAGGGACTAGCGGGGGTTGAGCAGTACTTC. Its translation is CASSPKGLAGVEQYF.

V is TRBV15 and J is TRBJ2-5, with D possibly matching TRBD1 (5 bases). V was shortened by 2 bases and J by 5 bases, with 15 bases between the two germline ends. The CDR3 length is 15 residues. Germline values: CDR1 LNHNV, CDR2 YYDKDF (reference sequence). Here the CDR3 reads CATSRHGLGVETQYF. CDR3 DNA: TGTGCCACCAGCAGACATGGCCTAGGGGTGGAGACCCAGTACTTC.